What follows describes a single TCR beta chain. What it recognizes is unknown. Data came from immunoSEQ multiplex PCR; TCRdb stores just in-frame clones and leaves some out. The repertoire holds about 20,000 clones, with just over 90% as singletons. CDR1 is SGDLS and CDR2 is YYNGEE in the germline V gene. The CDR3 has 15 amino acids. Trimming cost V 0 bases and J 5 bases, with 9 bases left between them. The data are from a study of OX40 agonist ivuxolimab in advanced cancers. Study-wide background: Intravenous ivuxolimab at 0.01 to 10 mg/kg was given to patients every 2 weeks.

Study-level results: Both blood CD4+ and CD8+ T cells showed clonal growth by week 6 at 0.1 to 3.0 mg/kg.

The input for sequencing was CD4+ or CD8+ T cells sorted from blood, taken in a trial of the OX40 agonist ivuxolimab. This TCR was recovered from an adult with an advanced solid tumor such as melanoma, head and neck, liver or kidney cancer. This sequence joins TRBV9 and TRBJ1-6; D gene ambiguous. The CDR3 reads CASSVETGDNSPLHF. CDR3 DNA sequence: TGTGCCAGCAGCGTAGAGACTGGAGATAATTCACCCCTCCACTTT.